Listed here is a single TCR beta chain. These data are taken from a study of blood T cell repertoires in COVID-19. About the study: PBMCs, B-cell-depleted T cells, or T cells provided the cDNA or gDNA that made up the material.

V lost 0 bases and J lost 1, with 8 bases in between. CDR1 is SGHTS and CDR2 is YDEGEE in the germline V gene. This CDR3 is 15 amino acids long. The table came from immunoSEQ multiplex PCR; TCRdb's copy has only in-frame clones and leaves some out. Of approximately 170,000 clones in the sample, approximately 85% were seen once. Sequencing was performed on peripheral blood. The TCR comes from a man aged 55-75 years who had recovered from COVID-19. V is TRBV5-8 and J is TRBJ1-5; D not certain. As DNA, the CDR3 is TGTGCCAGCAGCTTGGTACGGGGAAGCAATCAGCCCCAGCATTTT. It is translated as CASSLVRGSNQPQHF. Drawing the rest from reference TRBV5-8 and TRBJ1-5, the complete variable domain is EAGVTQSPTHLIKTRGQQATLRCSPISGHTSVYWYQQALGLGLQFLLWYDEGEERNRGNFPPRFSGRQFPNYSSELNVNALELEDSALYLCASSLVRGSNQPQHFGDGTRLSIL.